One and the same sample provided the 5 T cell receptor beta chains below, sequenced in a study of T cells in Graves' hyperthyroidism and ophthalmopathy (dated by TCRdb to about 2019). Library method: multiplex PCR. TCRdb lists the instrument as Illumina HiSeq 2000. Amplification of TCR beta CDR3 regions was carried out from RNA transcripts. For the first round of RT-PCR on the TCR CDR3, the HTBI primer set was used together with the Qiagen OneStep RT-PCR kit. In TCRdb, the public reads were trimmed at Q25 with fastp and aligned with MiXCR, with productive beta chains retained. Entries are consolidated by CDR3 protein sequence, retaining the most common genes and DNA. The sample table records hundreds of thousands of distinct CDR3 sequences; 13% of these occur just once. In total, the top ten clones hold about 9.1% of the sample. What was sequenced was blood. The receptor set was obtained from a young woman with Graves' hyperthyroidism.

CDR3 coding DNA: TGTGCCAGCAGTTTACAAGCTCTGAACTATGGCTACACCTTC. Its protein is CASSLQALNYGYTF. The chain couples TRBV28 to TRBJ1-2, with D unresolved. V lost 2 bases, J lost 2 bases, and 9 bases lay in between. The CDR3 runs to 14 residues. Per the germline V gene, CDR1 is MDHEN and CDR2 is SYDVKM.

The chain couples TRBV5-1 to TRBJ2-1; possible D gene TRBD2, 6 bases. The V gene's germline CDR1 is SGHRS and CDR2 YFSETQ. V was pared by 4 bases and J by 5 bases, with 19 bases between. The length of the CDR3 is 16 residues. The CDR3 nucleotides read TGCGCCAGCAGCCCGGAGCTAGCGTGGAGAAACAATGAGCAGTTCTTC. Translating it yields CASSPELAWRNNEQFF.

In its sample, this clonotype was seen many times. The chain uses TRBV6-1 and TRBJ2-3; TRBD2 aligns across 10 bases. With V trimmed by 6 bases and J by 5 bases, 8 bases remained unmatched. Germline V gene lookup returns CDR1 MNHNS and CDR2 SASEGT. The CDR3 is 15 residues long. The CDR3 bases are TGTGCCAGCAGCCTGGAGCGGGAGGGCGTAGATACGCAGTATTTT. Amino acids: CASSLEREGVDTQYF.

This clonotype has at least ten counts. This sequence joins TRBV2 and TRBJ1-2; D call uncertain. The CDR3 sequence is 13 residues long. Trimming stripped 7 bases from V and 0 bases from J, with 9 bases between. Germline V gene data show CDR1 as SNHLY and CDR2 as FYNNEI. The CDR3 loop is CASTSRTNYGYTF. For the CDR3, the DNA is TGTGCCAGCACCTCCAGGACTAACTATGGCTACACCTTC.

There are many counts of this clonotype. This chain uses TRBV28 with TRBJ2-7; 13 bases map to TRBD2. Trimming removed 5 bases from V and 2 bases from J; junction bases left unmatched: 15. The CDR3 consists of 19 residues. Germline loops: CDR1 MDHEN, CDR2 SYDVKM. The CDR3 is CASSPFLSLLAGGTYEQYF. The CDR3 DNA reads as TGTGCCAGCAGTCCCTTCCTTTCGCTACTAGCGGGAGGGACCTACGAGCAGTACTTC.